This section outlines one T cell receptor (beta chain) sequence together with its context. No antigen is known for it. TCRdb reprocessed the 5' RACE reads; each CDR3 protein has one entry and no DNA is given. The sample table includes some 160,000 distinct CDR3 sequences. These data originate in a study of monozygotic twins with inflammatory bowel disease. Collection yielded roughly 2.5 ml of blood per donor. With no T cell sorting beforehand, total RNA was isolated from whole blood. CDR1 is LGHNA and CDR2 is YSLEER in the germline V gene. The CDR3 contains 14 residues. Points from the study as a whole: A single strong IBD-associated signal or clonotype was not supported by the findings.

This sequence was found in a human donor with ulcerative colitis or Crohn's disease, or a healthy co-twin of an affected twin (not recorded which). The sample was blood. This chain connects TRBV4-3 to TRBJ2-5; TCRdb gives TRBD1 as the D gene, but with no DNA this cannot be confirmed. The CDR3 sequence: CASSQDTGKETQYF.